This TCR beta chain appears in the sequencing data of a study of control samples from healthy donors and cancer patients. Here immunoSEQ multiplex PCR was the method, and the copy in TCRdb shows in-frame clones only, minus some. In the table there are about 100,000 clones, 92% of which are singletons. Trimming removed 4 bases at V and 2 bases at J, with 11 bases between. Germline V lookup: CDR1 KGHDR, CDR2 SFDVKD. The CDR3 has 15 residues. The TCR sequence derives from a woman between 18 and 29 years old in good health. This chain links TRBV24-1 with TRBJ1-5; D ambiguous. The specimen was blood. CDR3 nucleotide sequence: TGTGCCACCAGTGACTCTAGACCGGGCAATCAGCCCCAGCATTTT. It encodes CATSDSRPGNQPQHF.